This T cell receptor (beta chain) was retrieved from a study of control samples from healthy donors and cancer patients. The CDR3 runs 11 residues. Trimming removed 10 bases at V and 8 bases at J, with 11 bases between. The germline CDR1 and CDR2 sequences are LNHDA and SQIVND (reference sequence). This clone was observed a single time. Clones were sequenced by immunoSEQ multiplex PCR, and TCRdb holds only the in-frame ones, with some missing. The sample consists of 78,000 or so clones, about 88% of them appearing once. This clonotype was sampled from a woman between 45 and 65 years old in good health. The specimen sequenced was blood. The chain joins TRBV19 to TRBJ1-4; the D is unclear. The CDR3 nucleotides read TGTGCCACTCAGAGTGACGAAAAACTGTTTTTT. This gives the protein CATQSDEKLFF.